This TCR beta chain appears in the sequencing data of a study of identical twins. General study results and limits: One should note that invariant MAIT and iNKT cells could partly confound zero-insertion analyses. Instead of following the same donors, the conclusions were based on cross-sectional statistical analysis.

Comments on this clonotype: Its specificity is unknown.

A universal primer site was added by template switching, and unique molecular identifiers were carried by the cDNA. TCRdb redid the calling of the 5' RACE reads with MiXCR, one entry per CDR3 protein. Here the sample spans 1.5 million to 2 million distinct CDR3 sequences, under 35% being singletons. Input material: cord blood. This receptor was identified in a newborn girl in good health.

CDR3 sequence reads: CSADTRSTDTQYF. In nucleotides, the CDR3 is TGCAGTGCCGACACCCGTTCCACAGATACGCAGTATTTT. The chain employs TRBV20-1 and TRBJ2-3, with D unclear. The CDR3 spans 13 residues. Trimming removed 6 bases at V and 2 bases at J, with 12 bases between. CDR1 and CDR2 from the germline V gene are DFQATT and SNEGSKA (reference sequence).